This T cell receptor (beta chain) is drawn from a study of blood T cell repertoires in COVID-19. The method was immunoSEQ multiplex PCR; TCRdb's version includes in-frame clones alone and lacks a portion of them. The repertoire consists of more than 45,000 clones, with about 87% occurring once and the leading ten covering roughly 1.4%. This CDR3 spans 14 amino acids. The germline V gene encodes CDR1 GTSNPN and CDR2 SVGIG (reference sequence). V shed 1 base, J shed 6 bases, and the junction held 6 bases outside the gene matches. The table lists this clone with a few counts. Sample: peripheral blood. This TCR derives from a man aged 55 to 70 with acute or convalescent COVID-19. The chain is built from TRBV30 and TRBJ2-1, with 7 positions matching TRBD2. This CDR3 is CAWSEGAGSNEQFF. The CDR3 DNA reads as TGTGCCTGGAGTGAAGGAGCGGGAAGCAATGAGCAGTTCTTC.